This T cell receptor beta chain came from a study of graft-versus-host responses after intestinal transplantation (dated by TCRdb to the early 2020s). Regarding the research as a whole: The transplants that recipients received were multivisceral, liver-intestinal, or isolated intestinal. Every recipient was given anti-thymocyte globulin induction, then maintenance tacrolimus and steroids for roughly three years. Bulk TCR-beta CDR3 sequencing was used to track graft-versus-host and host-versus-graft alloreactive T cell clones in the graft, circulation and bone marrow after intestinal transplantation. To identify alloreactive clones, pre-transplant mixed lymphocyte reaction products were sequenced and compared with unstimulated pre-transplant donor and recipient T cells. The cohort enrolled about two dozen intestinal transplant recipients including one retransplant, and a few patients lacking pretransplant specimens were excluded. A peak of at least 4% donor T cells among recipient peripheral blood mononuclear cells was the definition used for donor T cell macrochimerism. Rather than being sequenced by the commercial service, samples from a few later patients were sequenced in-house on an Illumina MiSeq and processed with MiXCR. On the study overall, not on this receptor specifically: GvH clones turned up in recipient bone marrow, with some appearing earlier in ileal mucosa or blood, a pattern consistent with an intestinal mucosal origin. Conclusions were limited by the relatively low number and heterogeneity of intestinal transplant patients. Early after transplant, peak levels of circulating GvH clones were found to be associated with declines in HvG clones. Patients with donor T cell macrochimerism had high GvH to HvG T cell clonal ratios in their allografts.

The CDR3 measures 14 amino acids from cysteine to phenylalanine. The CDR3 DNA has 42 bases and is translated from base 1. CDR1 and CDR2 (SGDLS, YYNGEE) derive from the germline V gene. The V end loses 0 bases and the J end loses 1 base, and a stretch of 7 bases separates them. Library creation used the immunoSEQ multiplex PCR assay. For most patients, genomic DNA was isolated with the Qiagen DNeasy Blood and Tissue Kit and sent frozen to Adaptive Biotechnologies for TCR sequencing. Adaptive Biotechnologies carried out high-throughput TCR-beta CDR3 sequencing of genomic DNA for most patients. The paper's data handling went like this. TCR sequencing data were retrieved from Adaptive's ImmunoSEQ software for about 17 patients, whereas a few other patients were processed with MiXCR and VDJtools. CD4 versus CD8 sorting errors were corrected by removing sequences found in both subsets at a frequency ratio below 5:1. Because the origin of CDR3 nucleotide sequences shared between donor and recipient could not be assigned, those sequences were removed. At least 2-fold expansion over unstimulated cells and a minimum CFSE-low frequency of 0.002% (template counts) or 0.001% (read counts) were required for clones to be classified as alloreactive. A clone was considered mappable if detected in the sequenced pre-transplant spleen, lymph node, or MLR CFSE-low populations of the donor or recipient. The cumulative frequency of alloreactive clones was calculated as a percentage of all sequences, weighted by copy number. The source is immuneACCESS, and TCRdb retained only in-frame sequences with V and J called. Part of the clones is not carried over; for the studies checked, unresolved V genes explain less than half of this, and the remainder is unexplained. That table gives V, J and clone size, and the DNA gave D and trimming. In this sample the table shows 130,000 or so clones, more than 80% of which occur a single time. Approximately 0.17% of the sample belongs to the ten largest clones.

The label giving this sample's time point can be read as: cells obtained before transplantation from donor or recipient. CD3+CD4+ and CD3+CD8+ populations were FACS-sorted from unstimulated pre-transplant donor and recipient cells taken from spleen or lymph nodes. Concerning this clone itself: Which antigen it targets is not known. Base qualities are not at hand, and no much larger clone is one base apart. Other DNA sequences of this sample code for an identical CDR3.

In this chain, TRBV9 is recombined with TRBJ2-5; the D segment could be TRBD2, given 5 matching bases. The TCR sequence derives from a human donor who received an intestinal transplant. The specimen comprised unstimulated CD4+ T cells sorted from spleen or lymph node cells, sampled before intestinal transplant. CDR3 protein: CASSVGRGQETQYF. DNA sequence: TGTGCCAGCAGCGTAGGACGGGGCCAAGAGACCCAGTACTTC.